The present T cell receptor beta chain was sequenced within a study of cytomegalovirus exposure and HLA in healthy donors. PCR was performed using 60 Vbeta and 13 Jbeta primers. Sequenced by immunoSEQ multiplex PCR; TCRdb stores in-frame clones only, minus some. The table has some 190,000 clones, 78% seen once; the top ten hold 11% to 15%. The CDR3 sequence is 16 residues long. Germline V lookup: CDR1 SGHAT, CDR2 FQNNGV. Trimming left V 3 bases short and J 10 bases short, with 24 bases between. V gene TRBV11-2 combines with J gene TRBJ1-1, with a tentative D call TRBD1 (5 bases). The sequenced sample consisted of PBMCs. The source is a young woman in good health and CMV-seropositive. In DNA form, the CDR3 reads TGTGCCAGCAGCTTTTCCACCCCCCGGCAGGGCCAAGTAGCTTTCTTT. This codes for CASSFSTPRQGQVAFF.